This TCR beta chain was identified in a study of Ad26.COV2.S vaccination and SARS-CoV-2 variants. The overall study: Ad26.COV2.S given intramuscularly, once or twice 56 days apart.

V was pared by 10 bases and J by 0 bases, with 7 bases of the junction left unmatched. Germline CDR1 and CDR2: LGHDT and YNNKEL (reference sequence). The CDR3 consists of 15 residues. Sequenced by immunoSEQ multiplex PCR; TCRdb stores in-frame clones only, minus some. The table includes 300,000 to 400,000 clones, roughly 90% detected once. The treatment was: over 15 received Ad26.COV2.S at low or high dose, single or two shots; 5 received placebo; per-sample allocation not given. The samples were gathered on day 63 after the first injection of vaccine or placebo. This adult donor, from Boston, was 18-55 years old.

V is TRBV3-1 (or the pseudogene TRBV3-2) and J is TRBJ2-3, with TRBD2 matching over 10 bases. The clonotype was recovered from a person aged 18 to 59 who received the Ad26.COV2.S COVID-19 vaccine or a placebo. The starting material was peripheral blood, obtained in a trial of Ad26.COV2.S vaccine versus placebo. The CDR3 region has the DNA TGTGCCACACGTCGTAGCGGGGGGAGCACAGATACGCAGTATTTT. This encodes CATRRSGGSTDTQYF.